Listed here are 17 T cell receptor beta chains from one sample, sequenced in a study of blood T cell repertoires in COVID-19. Repertoires were generated with immunoSEQ multiplex PCR, while TCRdb's copy carries only in-frame clones and drops some. The profile shows 100,000 to 150,000 clones, approximately 84% of them singletons. Sequencing was done on a sample of peripheral blood. These TCRs come from a man between 65 and 79 years old with acute or convalescent COVID-19.

The chain joins TRBV2 to TRBJ1-2; D might be TRBD1 (5 bases). Trimming cost V 6 bases and J 6 bases, with 14 bases left between them. CDR1 and CDR2 (germline): SNHLY, FYNNEI. This CDR3 is 13 amino acids long. The CDR3 coding sequence is TGTGCCAGCAGGTGGCTGGGAGGGGATGGCTACACCTTC. Translating gives CASRWLGGDGYTF.

The chain recombines TRBV13 with TRBJ1-2, with D maybe TRBD1 (5 bases). CDR1 PRHDT and CDR2 FYEKMQ come from the germline V gene (reference sequence). V lost 8 bases and J 4 bases, leaving 11 bases between the germline ends. CDR3 length: 12 residues. CDR3 DNA sequence: TGTGCCAGCGCGCAGGGTCCCTATGGCTACACCTTC. It translates to CASAQGPYGYTF.

This clone appeared a few times. The J gene is TRBJ1-2, the V gene TRBV28, with 7 bases identical to TRBD1. The V and J ends lost 6 bases and 6 bases, in that order; junction bases with no gene match: 4. CDR1 and CDR2 from the germline V gene are MDHEN and SYDVKM. The CDR3 is made up of 12 amino acids. CDR3 loop: CASSPTGDGYTF. The CDR3 region has the DNA TGTGCCAGCAGCCCTACAGGGGATGGCTACACCTTC.

This rearrangement joins TRBV2 to TRBJ2-2; the D is unclear. In germline, CDR1 is SNHLY, CDR2 FYNNEI. The CDR3 is made up of 16 amino acids. The V end lost 2 bases, the J end lost 3 bases, and 13 bases lay between the germline ends. The CDR3 sequence is CASSELQSQDTGELFF. CDR3 coding DNA: TGTGCCAGCAGTGAATTGCAGTCACAAGACACCGGGGAGCTGTTTTTT.

This chain joins TRBV9 and TRBJ1-2; 7 bases map to TRBD1. Germline loops: CDR1 SGDLS, CDR2 YYNGEE. After removal of 3 bases from V and 8 bases from J, the junction contained 10 bases not matched to a gene. The CDR3 spans 14 residues. The CDR3 here is CASSAGGISGGYTF. The CDR3 bases are TGTGCCAGCAGCGCAGGGGGAATATCCGGCGGCTACACCTTC.

The CDR3 loop reads CASSVGSTSGGPQYF. The CDR3 bases are TGTGCCAGCAGCGTAGGGTCGACTAGCGGGGGGCCGCAGTATTTT. This chain joins TRBV9 and TRBJ2-3, with 13 bases identical to TRBD2. CDR3 length: 15 amino acids. V shed 0 bases and J 10 bases; nucleotides not matched to a gene: 5. CDR1 and CDR2 (germline): SGDLS, YYNGEE.

The rearrangement links TRBV29-1 to TRBJ2-7, with TRBD1 as a possible D gene (6 bases). This CDR3 has 16 residues. From germline, CDR1 is SQVTM and CDR2 ANQGSEA. The V end was cut by 7 bases, the J end by 0 bases, with 22 bases between. The CDR3 region is CSGWSPGAPFSYEQYF. In DNA form, the CDR3 reads TGCAGCGGATGGAGTCCAGGGGCTCCCTTCTCCTACGAGCAGTACTTC.

The chain combines TRBV4-1 with TRBJ2-6; 8 bases match TRBD1. CDR1 and CDR2 (germline): MGHRA, YSYEKL. The V and J ends lost 1 base and 0 bases, in that order; junction bases with no gene match: 8. This CDR3 has 19 amino acids. CDR3 sequence: CASSQGTDRDGSGANVLTF. For the CDR3, the DNA is TGCGCCAGCAGCCAAGGAACGGACAGGGACGGCTCTGGGGCCAACGTCCTGACTTTC.

The chain joins TRBV27 to TRBJ2-7, with TRBD2 as a possible D gene (7 bases). The V gene's germline CDR1 is MNHEY and CDR2 SMNVEV (reference sequence). V shed 5 bases and J shed 5 bases, with 25 bases lying between them. This CDR3 comprises 17 residues. DNA for the CDR3: TGTGCCAGCAGTCCCAATGAGAGGGGGGGCAATAATGACGAGCAGTACTTC. It is translated as CASSPNERGGNNDEQYF.

The chain has TRBV12-3 or TRBV12-4 and TRBJ2-5, with D maybe TRBD2 (5 bases). The CDR3 loop spans 12 amino acids. The ends were cut back, 3 bases at V and 7 bases at J, with 9 bases in the middle. The CDR3 here is CASSFGEGTQYF. The CDR3 DNA reads TGTGCCAGCAGTTTCGGTGAGGGGACCCAGTACTTC.

The genes are TRBV6-5 and TRBJ1-1; a possible D gene is TRBD1 (5 bases). V lost 6 bases and J lost 4, with 18 bases in between. Per the germline V gene, CDR1 is MNHEY and CDR2 is SVGAGI. This CDR3 region has 15 residues. CDR3 loop: CASSPYRDYTTEAFF. CDR3 DNA: TGTGCCAGCAGCCCATACCGGGACTATACCACTGAAGCTTTCTTT.

V usage is TRBV6-6 and J usage is TRBJ1-2; 12 bases are shared with TRBD1. This CDR3 has 18 amino acids. The V gene end was trimmed by 5 bases and the J gene end by 0 bases; junction bases not matched to a gene: 10. The germline CDR1 and CDR2 sequences are MNHNY and SVGAGI (reference sequence). In DNA form, the CDR3 reads TGTGCCAGCAGTCCTGGAAGGGACAGGGGGCTTACTAACTATGGCTACACCTTC. This sequence encodes CASSPGRDRGLTNYGYTF.

The chain is built from TRBV5-4 and TRBJ2-6; D may be TRBD2 (6 bases). This CDR3 is built from 18 residues. Between the trimmed V and J ends, which lost 4 bases and 0 bases, there was a span of 17 bases. The V gene's germline CDR1 is SGHNT and CDR2 YYREEE (reference sequence). The CDR3 DNA is TGTGCCAGCAGCCCTCCTGGGGCGGGGAGCTCTGGGGCCAACGTCCTGACTTTC. It translates to CASSPPGAGSSGANVLTF.

V and J are TRBV15 and TRBJ1-4; D unresolved. V dropped 0 bases and J dropped 4 bases, with 6 bases sitting between them. The CDR3 is made up of 14 amino acids. Germline CDR1 reads LNHNV; CDR2 reads YYDKDF (reference sequence). DNA of the CDR3: TGTGCCACCAGCAGAGACCTGTTTAATGAAAAACTGTTTTTT. It translates to CATSRDLFNEKLFF.

The chain joins TRBV18 to TRBJ2-3, with D unresolved. This CDR3 is built from 14 residues. Trimming left V 4 bases short and J 2 bases short, with 10 bases between. Germline V CDR1 and CDR2: KGHSH, LQKENI. The CDR3: CASSLSDFTDTQYF. CDR3 sequence (DNA): TGTGCCAGCTCACTCAGCGACTTCACAGATACGCAGTATTTT. The whole variable domain, filled in from reference TRBV18 and TRBJ2-3, reads NAGVMQNPRHLVRRRGQEARLRCSPMKGHSHVYWYRQLPEEGLKFMVYLQKENIIDESGMPKERFSAEFPKEGPSILRIQQVVRGDSAAYFCASSLSDFTDTQYFGPGTRLTVL.

The chain is built from TRBV27 and TRBJ2-2; 10 bases agree with TRBD1. The CDR3 is made up of 15 amino acids. With V trimmed by 8 bases and J by 4 bases, 7 bases remained unmatched. CDR1 and CDR2 from the germline V gene are MNHEY and SMNVEV (reference sequence). CDR3 bases: TGTGCCAGCTCCAGGACAGGGGGTCGCACCGGGGAGCTGTTTTTT. Protein product: CASSRTGGRTGELFF.

The chain links TRBV2 to TRBJ2-2, with D possibly TRBD1 on 6 matching bases. This CDR3 is built from 14 residues. V was cut by 6 bases and J by 4 bases, with 12 bases left in between. In germline, CDR1 is SNHLY, CDR2 FYNNEI. The DNA of the CDR3 is TGTGCCAGCAGAGGAACAGGGCCCACCGGGGAGCTGTTTTTT. It yields the protein CASRGTGPTGELFF.